Each of the 20 T cell receptor beta chains below was sequenced from the same sample in a study of cytomegalovirus exposure and HLA in healthy donors (TCRdb year 2017). Libraries came from the immunoSEQ multiplex PCR assay. Sourced from immuneACCESS, this table was stored by TCRdb with only in-frame sequences that have V and J called. A share of the clones is absent; for the studies checked, an unresolved V gene accounts for under half, and the remainder has no known explanation. Present in this sample are about 150,000 clones, 86% of which were seen just once. The top ten hold about 2.2% of the sample. Sequenced material: PBMCs. All receptors come from a human donor in good health.

The genes are TRBV6-5 and TRBJ1-2; no clear D. The CDR3 has 14 amino acids. Germline V CDR1 and CDR2: MNHEY, SVGAGI. The germline V and J ends were trimmed by 0 bases and 2 bases, with 7 bases remaining between them. The CDR3 region has the DNA TGTGCCAGCAGTTACTCATCCAGAAACTATGGCTACACCTTC. This codes for CASSYSSRNYGYTF.

The rearrangement joins TRBV10-3 to TRBJ1-4, with TRBD1 identical over 7 bases. The junction had 7 bases not matched to a gene; V was cut back by 11 bases and J by 4 bases. Germline V lookup: CDR1 ENHRY, CDR2 SYGVKD. This CDR3 has 13 residues. The CDR3 nucleotides read TGTGCCGCCAAGGGACAGATTAATGAAAAACTGTTTTTT. It encodes CAAKGQINEKLFF.

The V gene is TRBV7-6, the J gene TRBJ1-1; the D gene is possibly TRBD1 (5 bases). CDR3 length: 15 amino acids. V shed 5 bases and J shed 5 bases, with 18 bases lying between them. CDR1 SGHVS and CDR2 FNYEAQ come from the germline V gene. CDR3 residues: CASSLTLGGETEAFF. As DNA, the CDR3 is TGTGCCAGCAGCCTAACCTTGGGAGGGGAAACTGAAGCTTTCTTT.

CDR3 nucleotide sequence: TGTGCCAGCAGGGACAGGGGGGGCAATCAGCCCCAGCATTTT. Protein product: CASRDRGGNQPQHF. The chain carries TRBV28 and TRBJ1-5; 10 positions agree with TRBD1. The CDR3 covers 14 residues. Germline assignment: CDR1 MDHEN and CDR2 SYDVKM. Losses at the gene ends were 6 bases for V and 2 bases for J; bases not matched to a gene: 1.

The chain carries TRBV9 and TRBJ2-3; 12 bases agree with TRBD2. The germline V gene has CDR1 SGDLS and CDR2 YYNGEE. V lost 1 base, J lost 2 bases, and 17 bases stayed unmatched. This CDR3 contains 21 residues. CDR3 DNA sequence: TGTGCCAGCAGCGTACCTAGGGAACTAGCGGGGGGCCAGGGCTCCACAGATACGCAGTATTTT. It codes for CASSVPRELAGGQGSTDTQYF.

The rearrangement links TRBV5-1 to TRBJ2-1; TRBD1 matches 7 bases. Germline V gene sequence: CDR1 SGHRS, CDR2 YFSETQ. V dropped 4 bases and J dropped 8; count of bases not matched to a gene: 6. The CDR3 contains 13 residues. The chain's CDR3 is CASSNPTGDEQFF. Here the CDR3 DNA reads TGCGCCAGCAGCAATCCAACAGGGGATGAGCAGTTCTTC.

This chain joins TRBV7-6 and TRBJ2-1; 9 nucleotides align to TRBD2. Germline CDR1 reads SGHVS; CDR2 reads FNYEAQ. Losses at the gene ends were 5 bases for V and 5 bases for J; bases not matched to a gene: 7. The CDR3 consists of 15 residues. In DNA form, the CDR3 reads TGTGCCAGCAGCACTCTAGCGGGATTCAACAATGAGCAGTTCTTC. Encoded protein: CASSTLAGFNNEQFF.

CDR3 region: CASSVEGWGNHRRTQYF. CDR3 bases: TGTGCCAGCAGCGTAGAGGGGTGGGGAAATCATAGACGTACGCAGTATTTT. The chain carries TRBV9 and TRBJ2-3; maybe TRBD1 (5 bases). The CDR3 sequence is 17 residues long. V gave up 0 bases and J gave up 8 bases, with 22 bases separating them. Germline V CDR1 and CDR2: SGDLS, YYNGEE.

This rearrangement joins TRBV7-2 to TRBJ2-7, with D perhaps TRBD2 (6 bases). CDR1 and CDR2 from the germline V gene are SGHTA and FQGNSA. The CDR3 length is 17 residues. With 2 bases removed from V and 2 bases from J, the gap between germline ends came to 19 bases. CDR3 nucleotide sequence: TGTGCCAGCAGCTTATTTGGTCGGCTAGCGAGGACCTACGAGCAGTACTTC. Protein sequence: CASSLFGRLARTYEQYF.

The CDR3 DNA follows: TGTGCCAGCAGTGAAAGGGGACAGGGGAACAATGAGCAGTTCTTC. This encodes CASSERGQGNNEQFF. The genes are TRBV6-4 and TRBJ2-1; 10 bases map to TRBD1. Germline loops: CDR1 MRHNA, CDR2 SNTAGT. Trimming took 3 bases from V and 5 from J; bases not matched to a gene: 4. This CDR3 region has 15 residues.

The genes are TRBV7-2 and TRBJ2-5, with a tentative D call TRBD1 (6 bases). The V and J ends lost 5 bases and 3 bases respectively, with 10 bases between them. This CDR3 is built from 13 residues. Germline V gene sequence: CDR1 SGHTA, CDR2 FQGNSA. For the CDR3, the DNA is TGTGCCAGCAGCCCAGGGGTAGAAGAGACCCAGTACTTC. Translation gives CASSPGVEETQYF.

A note on this clone: The sample has other DNA sequences that encode this CDR3 too. The chain carries TRBV19 and TRBJ2-7; D may be TRBD2 (6 bases). This CDR3 contains 13 residues. The germline gives CDR1 LNHDA, CDR2 SQIVND (reference sequence). V lost 6 bases and J lost 3, with 12 bases in between. CDR3 amino acids: CASSPPGSYEQYF. The CDR3 region has the DNA TGTGCCAGTAGCCCGCCCGGGAGCTACGAGCAGTACTTC.

CDR3 nucleotides: TGTGCCACCAGCGGCTCCGGGGATAAATCTACAGATACGCAGTATTTT. It translates to CATSGSGDKSTDTQYF. This chain links TRBV15 with TRBJ2-3, with TRBD2 as a possible D gene (5 bases). Trimming took 5 bases from V and 3 from J, leaving 18 bases between them. The germline CDR1 and CDR2 sequences are LNHNV and YYDKDF (reference sequence). The CDR3 sequence is 16 residues long.

The V call is TRBV19, the J call TRBJ1-2; D possibly corresponds to TRBD1 (6 bases). V shed 1 base and J shed 5 bases, with 35 bases lying between them. CDR1 and CDR2 from the germline V gene are LNHDA and SQIVND (reference sequence). The length of the CDR3 is 22 residues. Here the CDR3 DNA reads TGTGCCAGTAGTATAGTGGAATTGCTCGACAGATCACTAAGGGGGTTTCCATATGGCTACACCTTC. It yields the protein CASSIVELLDRSLRGFPYGYTF.

V usage is TRBV11-2 and J usage is TRBJ2-2, with D maybe TRBD1 (6 bases). Per the germline V gene, CDR1 is SGHAT and CDR2 is FQNNGV. V lost 5 bases and J lost 3, with 10 bases in between. The length of the CDR3 is 14 residues. CDR3 coding DNA: TGTGCCAGCAGCCCCACAGGGTACACCGGGGAGCTGTTTTTT. Translation gives CASSPTGYTGELFF.

The J gene is TRBJ2-5, the V gene TRBV6-6; D gene uncertain. This CDR3 has 11 residues. With 4 bases removed from V and 5 bases from J, the gap between germline ends came to 5 bases. Germline values: CDR1 MNHNY, CDR2 SVGAGI (reference sequence). DNA of the CDR3: TGTGCCAGCAGTTTAATGGAGACCCAGTACTTC. Translated: CASSLMETQYF.

V and J are TRBV11-3 and TRBJ2-1, with TRBD1 matching 9 bases. The V gene's germline CDR1 is SGHNT and CDR2 YENEEA. The V gene end was trimmed by 5 bases and the J gene end by 13 bases; junction bases not matched to a gene: 12. The length of the CDR3 is 14 residues. The chain's CDR3 is CASSSGTGRVEQFF. For the CDR3, the DNA is TGTGCCAGCAGCAGCGGGACAGGGAGGGTAGAACAGTTCTTC. Full variable domain (remainder filled in from reference TRBV11-3 and TRBJ2-1): EAGVVQSPRYKIIEKKQPVAFWCNPISGHNTLYWYLQNLGQGPELLIRYENEEAVDDSQLPKDRFSAERLKGVDSTLKIQPAELGDSAVYLCASSSGTGRVEQFFGPGTRLTVL.

The V and J genes are TRBV28 and TRBJ1-2, with D tentatively TRBD1 (5 bases). The germline V gene has CDR1 MDHEN and CDR2 SYDVKM. There are 14 residues in the CDR3. V lost 6 bases, J lost 5 bases, and 16 bases lay in between. CDR3 bases: TGTGCCAGCAGAGCCCAGGGTTTTGATTATGGCTACACCTTC. Translating it yields CASRAQGFDYGYTF.

The CDR3 sequence: CASSQDTKYNEQFF. The CDR3 DNA follows: TGCGCCAGCAGCCAAGATACTAAGTATAATGAGCAGTTCTTC. The rearrangement uses TRBV4-1 and TRBJ2-1; no clear D gene. V was pared by 0 bases and J by 7 bases, with 10 bases between. From germline, CDR1 is MGHRA and CDR2 YSYEKL. This CDR3 region has 14 residues.

The chain links TRBV2 to TRBJ2-5, with 10 bases fitting TRBD1. The CDR3 spans 15 residues. Germline CDR1 SNHLY, CDR2 FYNNEI. V shed 7 bases, J shed 4 bases, and the junction held 9 bases outside the gene matches. The CDR3: CASTDRGLGLETQYF. The CDR3 DNA reads TGTGCCAGCACCGACAGGGGGCTGGGGTTAGAGACCCAGTACTTC.